This T cell receptor beta chain was sequenced in a study of blood T cells in healthy people across ages. General study findings and limits: Measured against age, TCR beta diversity per million T cells decreased in a roughly linear manner. The study could not conclusively compare naive and antigen-experienced cells, given its unsorted PBMCs.

A second PCR of about 7 to 11 cycles used a sample-barcoded 5' primer and a J-beta primer mix. TCRdb re-called the 5' RACE reads with MiXCR, one entry per CDR3 protein. The sample yields roughly 2 million distinct CDR3 sequences, roughly 52% seen once. This clonotype was seen a few times. The antigen is unknown. Germline V lookup: CDR1 SGHRS, CDR2 YFSETQ. V lost 4 bases and J lost 2, with 16 bases in between. The CDR3 spans 15 residues. The rearrangement links TRBV5-1 to TRBJ2-7; a possible D gene is TRBD1 (6 bases). The TCR was taken from a middle-aged woman in good health. What was sequenced was blood. CDR3 bases: TGCGCCAGCAGCAATTACCCGACAGGCCCCTACGAGCAGTACTTC. Translation gives CASSNYPTGPYEQYF.